The entry below gives a single T cell receptor beta chain sequence along with its context. Its target is not known. The source of the sample is a study of cytomegalovirus exposure and HLA in healthy donors. Whole-study results and caveats: Presence/absence analysis assumed near-uniform sequencing depth across donors. The study designated 164 TCR beta chains cytomegalovirus-associated. There were several of the most significant clusters that appeared linked to common viral pathogens in a later analysis.

PCR used 60 Vbeta primers and 13 Jbeta primers. The table came from immunoSEQ multiplex PCR; TCRdb's copy has only in-frame clones and leaves some out. The sample lists 85,000 to 130,000 clones; 70% to 80% were seen once. The germline V and J ends were trimmed by 1 base and 7 bases, with 14 bases remaining between them. From germline, CDR1 is SGHTA and CDR2 FQGNSA. The CDR3 has 16 residues. The chain joins TRBV7-2 to TRBJ1-6; no definite D call. Material: PBMCs. This clonotype was obtained from a female donor in good health and CMV-seropositive. The CDR3 DNA is TGTGCCAGCAGCTTAGTGTCCAGGCTCAGGAATTCACCCCTCCACTTT. This translates into CASSLVSRLRNSPLHF.